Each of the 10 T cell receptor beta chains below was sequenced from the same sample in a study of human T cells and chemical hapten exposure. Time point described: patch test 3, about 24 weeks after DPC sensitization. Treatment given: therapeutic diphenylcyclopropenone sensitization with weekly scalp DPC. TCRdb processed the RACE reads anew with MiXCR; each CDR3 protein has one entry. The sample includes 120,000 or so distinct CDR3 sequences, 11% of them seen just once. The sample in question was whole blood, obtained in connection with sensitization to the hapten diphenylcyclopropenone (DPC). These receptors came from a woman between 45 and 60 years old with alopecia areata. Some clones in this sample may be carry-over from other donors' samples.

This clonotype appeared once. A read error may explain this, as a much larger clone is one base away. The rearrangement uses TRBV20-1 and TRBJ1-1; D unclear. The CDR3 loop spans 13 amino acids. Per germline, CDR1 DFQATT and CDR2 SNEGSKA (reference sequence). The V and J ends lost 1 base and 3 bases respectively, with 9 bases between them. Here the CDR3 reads CSARGDGDTEAFF. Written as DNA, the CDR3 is TGCAGTGCTAGAGGAGACGGAGACACTGAAGCTTTCTTT.

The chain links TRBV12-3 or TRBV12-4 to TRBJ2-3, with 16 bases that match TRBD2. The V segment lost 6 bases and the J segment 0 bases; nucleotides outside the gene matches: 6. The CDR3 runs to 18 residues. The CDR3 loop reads CASRSGTSGRDSTDTQYF. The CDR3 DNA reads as TGTGCCAGCAGATCCGGGACTAGCGGGAGGGATAGCACAGATACGCAGTATTTT.

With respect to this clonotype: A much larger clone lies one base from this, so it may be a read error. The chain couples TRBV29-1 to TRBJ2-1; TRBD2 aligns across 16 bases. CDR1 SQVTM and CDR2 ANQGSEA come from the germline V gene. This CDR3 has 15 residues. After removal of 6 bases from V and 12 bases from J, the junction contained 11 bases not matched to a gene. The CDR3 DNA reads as TGCAGCGTGGGGACTAGCGGGAGGGCCCCCTGGGCGCAGTTCTTC. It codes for CSVGTSGRAPWAQFF.

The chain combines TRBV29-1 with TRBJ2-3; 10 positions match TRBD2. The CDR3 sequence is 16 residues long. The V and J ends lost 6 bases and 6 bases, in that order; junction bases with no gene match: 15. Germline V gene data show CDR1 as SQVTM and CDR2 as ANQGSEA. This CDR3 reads CSVSYRLAGGADTQYF. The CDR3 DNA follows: TGCAGCGTCTCTTATAGACTAGCGGGTGGGGCCGATACGCAGTATTTT.

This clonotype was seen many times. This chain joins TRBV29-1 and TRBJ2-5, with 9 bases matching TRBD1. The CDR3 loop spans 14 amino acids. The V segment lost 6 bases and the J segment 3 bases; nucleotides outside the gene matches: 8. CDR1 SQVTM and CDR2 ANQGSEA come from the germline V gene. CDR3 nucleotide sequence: TGCAGCGTAGCACAGGGGGCTTGGGAAGAGACCCAGTACTTC. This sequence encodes CSVAQGAWEETQYF.

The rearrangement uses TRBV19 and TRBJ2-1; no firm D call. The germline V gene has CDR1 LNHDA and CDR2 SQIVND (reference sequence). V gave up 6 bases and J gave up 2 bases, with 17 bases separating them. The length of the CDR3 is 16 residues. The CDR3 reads CASSHKIATPYNEQFF. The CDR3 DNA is TGTGCCAGTAGCCACAAGATAGCCACTCCCTACAATGAGCAGTTCTTC.

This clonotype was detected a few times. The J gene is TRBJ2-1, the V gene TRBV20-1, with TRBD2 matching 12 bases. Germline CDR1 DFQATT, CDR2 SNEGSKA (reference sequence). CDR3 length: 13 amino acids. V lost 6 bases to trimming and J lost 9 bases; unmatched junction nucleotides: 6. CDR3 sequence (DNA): TGCAGTGCCCAAGGACTAGCGGGACGTGAGCAGTTCTTC. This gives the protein CSAQGLAGREQFF.

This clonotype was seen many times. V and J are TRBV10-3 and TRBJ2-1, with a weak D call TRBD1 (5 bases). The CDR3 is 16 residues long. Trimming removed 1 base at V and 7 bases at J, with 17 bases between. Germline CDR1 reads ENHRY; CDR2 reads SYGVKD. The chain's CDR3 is CAISELRTSPGNEQFF. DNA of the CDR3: TGTGCCATCAGTGAGTTAAGAACCTCTCCAGGGAATGAGCAGTTCTTC.

This chain's CDR3 is CASRDVFDRGQFGYTF. CDR3 bases: TGTGCCAGCAGGGACGTCTTTGACAGGGGGCAGTTTGGCTACACCTTC. The rearrangement joins TRBV12-3 or TRBV12-4 to TRBJ1-2; 10 positions match TRBD1. The V segment lost 6 bases and the J segment 7 bases; nucleotides outside the gene matches: 14. The CDR3 has 16 residues.

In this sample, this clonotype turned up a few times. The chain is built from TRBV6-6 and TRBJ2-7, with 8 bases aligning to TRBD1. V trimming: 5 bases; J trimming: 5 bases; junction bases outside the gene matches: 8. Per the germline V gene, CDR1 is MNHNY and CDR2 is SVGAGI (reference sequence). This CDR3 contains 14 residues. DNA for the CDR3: TGTGCCAGCAGTCCCGACAGGGGTGTAAACGAGCAGTACTTC. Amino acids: CASSPDRGVNEQYF.